The text below deals with one TCR beta chain. Original analysis: For nucleated cells, counts were estimated from reference gene primer amplification. Assay: immunoSEQ multiplex PCR; the TCRdb copy retains only in-frame clones and omits some. The DNA was the basis for D and trimming; V, J and clone size are from that table. Counted here are approximately 120,000 clones, less than 90% occurring once; the ten biggest clones make up 15% to 20%. This CDR3 is 14 amino acids long. Trimming stripped 2 bases from V and 5 bases from J, with 13 bases between. Looked up from germline, CDR1 is MNHNS and CDR2 is SASEGT. This sample is part of a study of blood T cell repertoires in COVID-19. Overall study: There were acute and convalescent COVID-19 samples, and they came from the United States, Italy and Spain. PBMCs, B-cell-depleted T cells, or T cells provided the cDNA or gDNA that made up the material.

The sequencing sample was made of peripheral blood. This chain connects TRBV6-1 to TRBJ2-7, with D maybe TRBD1 (6 bases). This TCR came from a woman between 55 and 75 years old with acute or convalescent COVID-19. Here the CDR3 reads CASSELAGADEQYF. The CDR3 bases are TGTGCCAGCAGTGAATTAGCAGGGGCGGACGAGCAGTACTTC.